The sequence of this T cell receptor beta chain was determined in a study of brain T cells in children with intractable seizures. CDR1 is SEHNR, CDR2 FQNEAQ, per germline (reference sequence). Trimming took off 5 bases at V and 3 bases at J, with 10 bases between the two ends. This CDR3 has 13 residues. Clones were sequenced by immunoSEQ multiplex PCR, and TCRdb holds only the in-frame ones, with some missing. The sample has approximately 44,000 clones; 80% to 95% are singletons. This clone is classed as medium-sized (0.01 to 0.1%). This clonotype was sampled from a girl aged 2-10 years with tuberous sclerosis and intractable seizures. The rearrangement joins TRBV7-9 to TRBJ1-2, with D maybe TRBD1 (5 bases). The material was peripheral blood, obtained at surgery. CDR3 sequence reads: CASSQGGYYGYTF. CDR3 sequence (DNA): TGTGCCAGCAGCCAGGGCGGGTACTATGGCTACACCTTC.